This T cell receptor beta chain was recovered during a study of CD8+ T cells in alopecia areata. Background on the study: Patients received oral tofacitinib, 5 to 10 mg twice daily, for moderate-to-severe alopecia areata.

Treatment specified: oral pan-JAK inhibitor, 5-10 mg twice daily. Peripheral blood and lesional scalp punch biopsies were taken from alopecia areata patients. Reverse transcribed after extraction, RNA yielded cDNA as the sequencing template. TCRdb keeps only in-frame clones here, not all; method: immunoSEQ multiplex PCR. The table has about 140,000 clones, roughly 50% seen once. Trimming took off 5 bases at V and 3 bases at J, with 11 bases between the two ends. This CDR3 comprises 14 residues. Germline values: CDR1 SEHNR, CDR2 FQNEAQ (reference sequence). The V call is TRBV7-9, the J call TRBJ1-5; D not certain. The specimen comprised CD8+ T cells sorted from blood, sampled at week 4, from a patient treated with tofacitinib. This TCR came from a human donor with alopecia areata. The CDR3 DNA follows: TGTGCCAGCAGCACCGACGGTTACAATCAGCCCCAGCATTTT. It specifies CASSTDGYNQPQHF.